This TCR beta chain was retrieved from a study of blood T cells in healthy people across ages. This clonotype was seen only a few times. This CDR3 comprises 16 residues. The V gene lost 1 base and the J gene lost 2 bases, with 15 bases spanning the gap. CDR1 and CDR2 (germline): SGDLS, YYNGEE. The second PCR ran roughly 7 to 12 cycles with a sample-barcoded 5' primer and J-beta primers. A tag from a template-switch adaptor with 12 random nucleotides marked each cDNA molecule. TCRdb passed the 5' RACE reads through MiXCR, listing each CDR3 protein once. This repertoire shows some 760,000 distinct CDR3 sequences, 25% found once; its top ten account for more than 3%. The same specimen was also included in a second study, on T cells of mothers and their children.

Sequencing used blood. The V call is TRBV9, the J call TRBJ1-2; no definite D call. This TCR came from a boy between 10 and 17 years old in good health. The CDR3 sequence is CASSVNWAESNYGYTF. The DNA of the CDR3 is TGTGCCAGCAGCGTAAATTGGGCAGAGTCGAACTATGGCTACACCTTC.